This TCR beta chain derives from a study of response to subunit inactivated influenza vaccine. Study-wide results and caveats: T cells newly recruited by each seasonal influenza vaccination are few, the authors suggested.

This clonotype was recorded a few times. Its antigen is unknown. TCRdb ran MiXCR on the RT-PCR reads and lists one entry per CDR3 protein. The repertoire holds 750,000 to 850,000 distinct CDR3 sequences, with about 18% as singletons. This receptor was obtained from a man aged 45 to 65 who received an inactivated influenza vaccine. The starting material was PBMCs from blood, obtained about 5 days after vaccination.

The CDR3 protein is CASRVTSGDYEQYF. The CDR3 bases are TGTGCCAGCAGGGTGACTAGCGGGGACTACGAGCAGTACTTC. The V call is TRBV2, the J call TRBJ2-7, with 11 bases aligning to TRBD2. The trim removed 6 bases at V and 3 bases at J, leaving 4 bases unmatched. The germline V gene has CDR1 SNHLY and CDR2 FYNNEI. The CDR3 sequence is 14 residues long.